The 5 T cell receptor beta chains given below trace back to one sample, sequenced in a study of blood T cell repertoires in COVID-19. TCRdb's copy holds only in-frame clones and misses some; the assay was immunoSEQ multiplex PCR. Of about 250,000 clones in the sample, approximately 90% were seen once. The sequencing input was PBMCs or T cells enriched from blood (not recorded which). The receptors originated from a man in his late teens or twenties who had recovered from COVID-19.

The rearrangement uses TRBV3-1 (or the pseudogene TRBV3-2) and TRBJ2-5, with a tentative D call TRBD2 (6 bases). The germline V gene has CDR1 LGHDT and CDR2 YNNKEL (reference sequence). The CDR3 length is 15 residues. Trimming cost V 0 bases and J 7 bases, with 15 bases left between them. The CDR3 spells CASSQDASARGTQYF. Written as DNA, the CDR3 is TGTGCCAGCAGCCAAGACGCTAGCGCGAGGGGGACCCAGTACTTC.

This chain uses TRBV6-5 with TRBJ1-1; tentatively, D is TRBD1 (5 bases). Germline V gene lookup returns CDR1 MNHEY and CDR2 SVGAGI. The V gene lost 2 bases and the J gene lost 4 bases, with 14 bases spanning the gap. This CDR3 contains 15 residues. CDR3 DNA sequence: TGTGCCAGCAGTTACCGCGACGGGGGAGGCACTGAAGCTTTCTTT. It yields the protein CASSYRDGGGTEAFF.

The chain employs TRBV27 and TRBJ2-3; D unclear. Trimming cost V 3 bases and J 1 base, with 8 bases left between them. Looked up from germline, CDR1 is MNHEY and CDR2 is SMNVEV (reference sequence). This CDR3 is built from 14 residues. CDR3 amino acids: CASSFRRGTDTQYF. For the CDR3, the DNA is TGTGCCAGCAGTTTCCGCCGGGGCACAGATACGCAGTATTTT.

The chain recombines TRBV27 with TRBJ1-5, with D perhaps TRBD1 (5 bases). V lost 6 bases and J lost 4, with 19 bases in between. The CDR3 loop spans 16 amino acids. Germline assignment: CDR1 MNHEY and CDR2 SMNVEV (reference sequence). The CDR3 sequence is CASRDNRFGRNQPQHF. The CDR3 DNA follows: TGTGCCAGCAGGGATAACAGGTTCGGTCGGAATCAGCCCCAGCATTTT.

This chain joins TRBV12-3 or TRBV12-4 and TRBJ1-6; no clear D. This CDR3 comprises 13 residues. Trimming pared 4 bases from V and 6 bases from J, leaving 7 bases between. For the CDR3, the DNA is TGTGCCAGCAGTTACCGGGTTAATTCACCCCTCCACTTT. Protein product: CASSYRVNSPLHF.